The 18 T cell receptor beta chains given below trace back to one sample, sequenced in a study of T-cell reconstitution after alpha-beta-depleted transplantation in children. Preparation of the TCRbeta library used unique molecular identifiers. In TCRdb, the PCR reads were re-called with MiXCR into one record per CDR3 protein. The sample lists 97,000 or so distinct CDR3 sequences; about 6.8% were seen once. The sequences come from PBMCs, collected before TCRalphabeta/CD19-depleted stem cell transplant. These receptor sequences come from a boy between 2 and 10 years old with acute lymphoblastic leukemia, due to receive a stem cell transplant.

This clonotype showed up many times. The rearrangement joins TRBV10-3 to TRBJ1-1; D gene ambiguous. Germline V gives CDR1 ENHRY, CDR2 SYGVKD. Trimming removed 10 bases from V and 3 bases from J, with 15 bases in between. The CDR3 runs 13 residues. CDR3 nucleotide sequence: TGTGCCACCATCCGGGTCGCCGACACTGAAGCTTTCTTT. This sequence encodes CATIRVADTEAFF.

There are many counts of this clonotype. This chain connects TRBV6-6 to TRBJ1-6; D gene uncertain. This CDR3 has 13 amino acids. The germline V and J ends were trimmed by 7 bases and 7 bases, with 11 bases remaining between them. Germline V gene sequence: CDR1 MNHNY, CDR2 SVGAGI (reference sequence). Here the CDR3 reads CASNTDGNSPLHF. CDR3 bases: TGTGCCAGCAACACCGATGGGAATTCACCCCTCCACTTT.

This clonotype was detected many times. The chain recombines TRBV28 with TRBJ2-7; unclear D gene. Germline loops: CDR1 MDHEN, CDR2 SYDVKM. The CDR3 sequence is 14 residues long. V was clipped by 4 bases and J by 6 bases, with 16 bases between them. CDR3 region: CASSSPLSSGEQYF. In DNA form, the CDR3 reads TGTGCCAGCAGTTCCCCCCTTAGTTCGGGCGAGCAGTACTTC.

In its sample, this clonotype was seen many times. CDR3 residues: CSVEGGQGFGTEAFF. The CDR3 DNA is TGCAGCGTTGAAGGAGGACAGGGGTTTGGAACTGAAGCTTTCTTT. The rearrangement joins TRBV29-1 to TRBJ1-1; the match to TRBD1 covers 9 bases. This CDR3 has 15 residues. Trimming cost V 1 base and J 5 bases; bases outside gene matches: 8. Germline CDR1 SQVTM, CDR2 ANQGSEA.

CDR3 coding DNA: TGCAGTGCTCTAGTCGGTACGGGCGCCCACGAGCAGTACTTC. Translation: CSALVGTGAHEQYF. The gene calls are TRBV20-1 and TRBJ2-7; D unresolved. This CDR3 is 14 amino acids long. Germline CDR1 and CDR2: DFQATT and SNEGSKA (reference sequence). V was cut by 5 bases and J by 5 bases, with 19 bases left in between.

This clonotype has at least ten counts. The J gene is TRBJ2-7, the V gene TRBV7-9, with D unclear. Germline assignment: CDR1 SEHNR and CDR2 FQNEAQ (reference sequence). V lost 1 base to trimming and J lost 5 bases, with 12 bases between them. The CDR3 sequence is 14 residues long. CDR3 DNA sequence: TGTGCCAGCAGCTTAGGCCTCGGAGCCGACGAGCAGTACTTC. Translating it yields CASSLGLGADEQYF. The variable domain in full, completed from reference TRBV7-9 and TRBJ2-7, reads DTGVSQNPRHKITKRGQNVTFRCDPISEHNRLYWYRQTLGQGPEFLTYFQNEAQLEKSRLLSDRFSAERPKGSFSTLEIQRTEQGDSAMYLCASSLGLGADEQYFGPGTRLTVT.

Many counts were recorded for this clonotype. The V call is TRBV2, the J call TRBJ1-2; 10 nucleotides line up with TRBD1. This CDR3 has 14 residues. Losses at the gene ends were 5 bases for V and 2 bases for J; bases not matched to a gene: 2. The V gene's germline CDR1 is SNHLY and CDR2 FYNNEI. The CDR3 DNA sequence: TGTGCCAGCAGTAGGGACAGGGGAAACTATGGCTACACCTTC. This gives the protein CASSRDRGNYGYTF.

V gene TRBV9 combines with J gene TRBJ2-3; D possibly corresponds to TRBD2 (5 bases). The CDR3 has 16 amino acids. Germline CDR1 and CDR2: SGDLS and YYNGEE. V was cut by 0 bases and J by 1 base, with 12 bases left in between. The CDR3 region has the DNA TGTGCCAGCAGCGTAGAAGCGGTCGTAGGCACAGATACGCAGTATTTT. This codes for CASSVEAVVGTDTQYF.

This clonotype has only a few counts. This chain links TRBV14 with TRBJ2-2; 12 nucleotides agree with TRBD2. Germline assignment: CDR1 SGHDN and CDR2 FVKESK. The CDR3 consists of 22 residues. V was pared by 6 bases and J by 6 bases, with 26 bases of the junction left unmatched. CDR3 sequence: CASRWGVGTGATSGGSPGELFF. The CDR3 DNA follows: TGTGCCAGCAGATGGGGCGTGGGTACCGGCGCGACTAGCGGGGGATCACCCGGGGAGCTGTTTTTT.

This clonotype was seen repeatedly, ten times or more. V gene TRBV5-4 combines with J gene TRBJ1-6; D gene ambiguous. Germline CDR1 SGHNT, CDR2 YYREEE (reference sequence). Trimming left V 4 bases short and J 7 bases short, with 15 bases between. This CDR3 has 15 residues. CDR3: CASSPQELRNSPLHF. CDR3 nucleotides: TGTGCCAGCAGCCCCCAGGAGTTGAGGAATTCACCCCTCCACTTT.

This clonotype occurred many times. The V gene is TRBV28, the J gene TRBJ2-7; 8 bases map to TRBD2. This CDR3 is 15 amino acids long. CDR1 and CDR2 (germline): MDHEN, SYDVKM. The ends lost 3 bases at V and 0 bases at J; junction bases unmatched: 4. The CDR3 DNA reads TGTGCCAGCAGTTTCGTAGCGGGGAGCTCCTACGAGCAGTACTTC. It encodes CASSFVAGSSYEQYF.

As DNA, the CDR3 is TGTGCCAGCAGAGAACAGGGGTGGGTGGACTATGGCTACACCTTC. Its protein product is CASREQGWVDYGYTF. V gene TRBV27 combines with J gene TRBJ1-2; 7 bases are a match to TRBD1. Per germline, CDR1 MNHEY and CDR2 SMNVEV (reference sequence). V shed 6 bases and J 3 bases; nucleotides not matched to a gene: 10. The CDR3 sequence is 15 residues long.

In this sample, this clonotype turned up many times. The rearrangement uses TRBV6-5 and TRBJ1-6, with D possibly matching TRBD1 (5 bases). With 2 bases removed from V and 6 bases from J, the gap between germline ends came to 8 bases. Looked up from germline, CDR1 is MNHEY and CDR2 is SVGAGI. CDR3 length equals 14 residues. The CDR3 sequence is CASSYDGANSPLHF. In DNA form, the CDR3 reads TGTGCCAGCAGTTACGACGGGGCTAATTCACCCCTCCACTTT.

This clonotype was seen only a few times. The CDR3 loop reads CASSFSRGDTEAFF. CDR3 bases: TGCGCCAGCAGCTTTTCTCGGGGAGACACTGAAGCTTTCTTT. This chain uses TRBV5-1 with TRBJ1-1; no reliable D call. With 2 bases removed from V and 3 bases from J, the gap between germline ends came to 11 bases. The CDR3 is made up of 14 amino acids. Per the germline V gene, CDR1 is SGHRS and CDR2 is YFSETQ.

Many counts were recorded for this clonotype. The V and J genes are TRBV20-1 and TRBJ2-1; TRBD1 might be the D (6 bases). Trimming left V 6 bases short and J 8 bases short, with 14 bases between. CDR3 length: 12 amino acids. The germline V gene has CDR1 DFQATT and CDR2 SNEGSKA (reference sequence). The CDR3 region has the DNA TGCAGTGCCGGACAGCGGCCGGATGAGCAGTTCTTC. Residues: CSAGQRPDEQFF.

Points on this clonotype: Its ends do not fully match the called genes, so a read error is possible. The chain couples TRBV2 to TRBJ2-5, with D perhaps TRBD1 or TRBD2 (5 bases each). This CDR3 is 16 amino acids long. The germline V gene encodes CDR1 SNHLY and CDR2 FYNNEI. CDR3: CASSDGVVGVYETEYF. CDR3 coding DNA: TGTGCCAGCAGTGATGGAGTAGTGGGGGTTTATGAGACCGAGTACTTC.

This clonotype was observed a few times. The chain carries TRBV9 and TRBJ1-6, with D tentatively TRBD1 (5 bases). Germline lookup yields CDR1 SGDLS and CDR2 YYNGEE. The CDR3 covers 15 residues. V was clipped by 4 bases and J by 8 bases, with 16 bases between them. The CDR3 loop reads CASSTHSSGDSPLHF. DNA for the CDR3: TGTGCCAGCAGCACTCACAGCTCGGGGGATTCACCCCTCCACTTT.

In its sample, this clonotype was seen many times. The chain is built from TRBV5-1 and TRBJ1-2, with 7 bases lining up with TRBD1. V lost 4 bases and J lost 4; bases outside the gene matches: 1. The CDR3 covers 12 residues. The germline CDR1 and CDR2 sequences are SGHRS and YFSETQ. The CDR3 sequence is CASSGDSYGYTF. The CDR3 region has the DNA TGCGCCAGCAGCGGGGACAGCTATGGCTACACCTTC. Complete variable domain (other parts from reference TRBV5-1 and TRBJ1-2): KAGVTQTPRYLIKTRGQQVTLSCSPISGHRSVSWYQQTPGQGLQFLFEYFSETQRNKGNFPGRFSGRQFSNSRSEMNVSTLELGDSALYLCASSGDSYGYTFGSGTRLTVV.